This entry concerns a single TCR beta chain. As yet, its antigen is unknown. The sample belongs to a study of OX40 agonist ivuxolimab in advanced cancers. Whole-study context: The patients received ivuxolimab by intravenous route every 2 weeks at 0.01 to 10 mg/kg.

Study-wide results and caveats: Blood T cells, both CD4+ and CD8+, expanded clonally by week 6 at 0.1 to 3.0 mg/kg.

Profiled with immunoSEQ multiplex PCR; TCRdb holds only in-frame clones, not every one. The profile covers about 50,000 clones, with about nine tenths appearing a single time and less than 7.5% taken by the ten largest. The clonotype originates from an adult with an advanced solid tumor such as melanoma, head and neck, liver or kidney cancer. The sample was CD4+ or CD8+ T cells sorted from blood, taken in a trial of the OX40 agonist ivuxolimab.

CDR3 sequence reads: CASVAGGPGNTIYF. The CDR3, as DNA: TGTGCCAGCGTAGCAGGGGGCCCTGGAAACACCATATATTTT. This chain joins TRBV6-5 and TRBJ1-3; 8 positions agree with TRBD1. V gave up 8 bases and J gave up 2 bases; unmatched junction bases: 5. The CDR3 is 14 amino acids. Per germline, CDR1 MNHEY and CDR2 SVGAGI.